The T cell receptor beta chain described here comes from a study of human T cells and chemical hapten exposure. Time point indicated: patch test 2, 6 weeks after DPC sensitization. Treatment: therapeutic diphenylcyclopropenone sensitization with weekly scalp DPC. TCRdb re-derived calls from the RACE reads in MiXCR, one entry per CDR3 protein. The sample yields a few hundred thousand distinct CDR3 sequences, about 6% seen once. Germline CDR1 reads SGHKS; CDR2 reads YYEKEE (reference sequence). Deletions cut 1 base from V and 8 bases from J, with 21 bases between. This CDR3 is 17 amino acids long. The table lists this clonotype with many counts. Antigen unknown. Findings and caveats of the study: Expanded TCRs created a significantly greater count of big CDR3 similarity clusters than controls did.

V gene TRBV5-5 combines with J gene TRBJ1-4; tentatively, D is TRBD1 (5 bases). This TCR was sampled from a woman aged 18-35 years with alopecia areata. Some clones in this sample may be carry-over from other donors' samples. The sample consisted of whole blood, taken in connection with sensitization to the hapten diphenylcyclopropenone (DPC). The CDR3 loop reads CASSLKLTGTFGEKLFF. The DNA for the CDR3 is TGTGCCAGCAGCTTGAAGTTAACCGGGACCTTTGGGGAAAAACTGTTTTTT.